Listed below are T cell receptor beta chains from one sample, sequenced in a study of T cells in narcolepsy. This table comes from immunoSEQ multiplex PCR, and its TCRdb copy is limited to in-frame clones, with some not included. This sample has some 37,000 clones, with over 75% found just once. Sequenced: CD45RA- memory CD4+ T cells from PBMCs. The receptors shown here come from a human donor with narcolepsy. The CDR3 runs from the conserved cysteine through the conserved F or W. The D gene is left open where the match is weak. Expanded clones get a size class; other rows say once, few or many, or leave the size out.

cdr3_aa cdr3_nt d_call j_call v_call clone_size
CASRASDRNNYGYTF TGTGCCAGCAGGGCCTCGGACAGGAATAACTATGGCTACACCTTC TRBD1 TRBJ1-2 TRBV28 NA
CASSLEGPEETQYF TGCGCCAGCAGCTTGGAGGGACCGGAAGAGACCCAGTACTTC NA TRBJ2-5 TRBV5-1 NA
CASSRDGTNQPQHF TGTGCCAGCAGCCGTGACGGCACCAATCAGCCCCAGCATTTT NA TRBJ1-5 TRBV28 NA
CASTSLLSSYNSPLHF TGTGCCAGCACCTCCCTCCTAAGCTCCTATAATTCACCCCTCCACTTT NA TRBJ1-6 TRBV28 NA
CASSVSPETRNSPLHF TGTGCCAGCAGCGTCTCGCCCGAGACACGTAATTCACCCCTCCACTTT NA TRBJ1-6 TRBV9 once
CASSLAGGRDEQFF TGTGCCAGTAGTTTAGCGGGGGGAAGAGATGAGCAGTTCTTC TRBD2 TRBJ2-1 TRBV19 NA
CASSPPAPGSVYTF TGTGCCAGCTCACCACCGGCTCCCGGATCCGTCTACACCTTC NA TRBJ1-2 TRBV18 NA
CASSQEQGGGTEAFF TGTGCCAGCAGCCAGGAACAGGGTGGAGGGACTGAAGCTTTCTTT NA TRBJ1-1 TRBV5-4 NA
CASSRTSGSTDTQYF TGTGCCAGCAGCAGGACTAGCGGTAGCACAGATACGCAGTATTTT TRBD2 TRBJ2-3 TRBV9 NA
CASSFGTGNYGYTF TGTGCCAGCAGCTTCGGGACAGGGAACTATGGCTACACCTTC TRBD1 TRBJ1-2 TRBV7-8 NA
CASSFVTPGHYGYTF TGTGCCAGCAGTTTTGTAACCCCAGGACACTATGGCTACACCTTC NA TRBJ1-2 TRBV28 NA
CASSLQGSYEQYF TGTGCCAGCAGCCTACAGGGGTCCTACGAGCAGTACTTC TRBD1 TRBJ2-7 TRBV5-5 NA
CASSFSFGANTEAFF TGTGCCAGCAGTTTCTCGTTCGGGGCGAACACTGAAGCTTTCTTT NA TRBJ1-1 TRBV2 once
CASSQDLARSGLPVGYTF TGCGCCAGCAGCCAAGATCTCGCGCGCAGTGGCCTCCCCGTAGGCTACACCTTC NA TRBJ1-2 TRBV4-3 NA
CASSLALGGTAYEQYF TGTGCCAGCAGCTTAGCGTTGGGGGGGACCGCCTACGAGCAGTACTTC TRBD2 TRBJ2-7 TRBV7-9 once
CASSPAEGVNTGELFF TGTGCCAGCAGCCCCGCGGAGGGAGTTAACACCGGGGAGCTGTTTTTT NA TRBJ2-2 TRBV4-2 NA
CASTPGQGSGVQYF TGTGCCAGCACCCCCGGGCAGGGCAGCGGTGTGCAGTACTTC NA TRBJ2-7 TRBV28 NA
CASRGPGVQPQHF TGTGCCAGCAGGGGCCCTGGGGTTCAGCCCCAGCATTTT NA TRBJ1-5 TRBV28 NA
CASSGRAPRYEQYF TGTGCCAGCAGTGGGAGGGCTCCTCGCTACGAGCAGTACTTC TRBD2 TRBJ2-7 TRBV28 NA
CAWTRVSGTEAFF TGTGCCTGGACACGGGTGTCGGGAACTGAAGCTTTCTTT NA TRBJ1-1 TRBV30 NA
CASSITGDEQFF TGTGCCAGCAGCATCACCGGGGATGAGCAGTTCTTC NA TRBJ2-1 TRBV7-9 few
CAISESQGRTEAFF TGTGCCATCAGTGAGTCACAGGGGAGGACTGAAGCTTTCTTT TRBD1 TRBJ1-1 TRBV10-3 once
CASSQEGNSYGQYF TGCGCCAGCAGCCAAGAGGGAAATAGCTACGGGCAGTACTTC NA TRBJ2-7 TRBV4-1 NA
CASSTTTGLGYTF TGTGCCAGCAGTACCACGACAGGGCTTGGCTACACCTTC TRBD1 TRBJ1-2 TRBV5-6 few
CASSLGGGGPFANTGELFF TGTGCCAGCAGCTTAGGCGGCGGGGGCCCCTTCGCGAACACCGGGGAGCTGTTTTTT NA TRBJ2-2 TRBV13 NA
CAWIRLAGYTDTQYF TGTGCCTGGATCCGACTAGCGGGGTACACAGATACGCAGTATTTT TRBD2 TRBJ2-3 TRBV30 NA
CASRPKQGRGTEAFF TGTGCCAGTAGACCAAAACAGGGTCGAGGCACTGAAGCTTTCTTT NA TRBJ1-1 TRBV19 NA
CASSIGQGISGATVLTF TGTGCCAGTAGTATCGGACAGGGAATCTCTGGGGCCACCGTCCTGACTTTC TRBD1 TRBJ2-6 TRBV19 NA
CASSQSLVLTDTQYF TGTGCCAGTTCCCAATCACTAGTCCTCACAGATACGCAGTATTTT NA TRBJ2-3 TRBV6-6 NA
CASSVGPNTEAFF TGTGCCAGTAGTGTCGGACCCAACACTGAAGCTTTCTTT NA TRBJ1-1 TRBV19 once
CASSPWRGLASGETQYF TGTGCCAGCAGCCCCTGGCGGGGACTAGCCTCCGGAGAGACCCAGTACTTC TRBD2 TRBJ2-5 TRBV7-2 few
CATSRDREVEGGYTF TGTGCCACCAGCAGAGACCGGGAGGTAGAAGGGGGCTACACCTTC NA TRBJ1-2 TRBV15 NA
CASSRATSGEGEQYF TGTGCCAGCAGCCGAGCTACTAGCGGGGAAGGCGAGCAGTACTTC TRBD2 TRBJ2-7 TRBV7-9 NA
CANRQGQRDEQFF TGTGCCAACCGACAGGGACAGAGGGATGAGCAGTTCTTC TRBD1 TRBJ2-1 TRBV10-3 NA
CASSYGTVTEKLFF TGTGCCAGCAGCTACGGGACAGTAACTGAAAAACTGTTTTTT TRBD1 TRBJ1-4 TRBV13 few
CASSIGQGETYGYTF TGTGCCAGTAGTATAGGGCAAGGGGAGACCTATGGCTACACCTTC NA TRBJ1-2 TRBV19 NA
CASSPGQGDGYTF TGCGCCAGCAGCCCTGGACAGGGGGACGGCTACACCTTC TRBD1 TRBJ1-2 TRBV5-1 NA
CASRIQGTQYF TGTGCCAGCAGGATCCAAGGGACCCAGTACTTC NA TRBJ2-5 TRBV6-5 NA
CAGNRDVAYEQYF TGTGCCGGAAACCGGGACGTGGCCTACGAGCAGTACTTC NA TRBJ2-7 TRBV2 NA
CASSHPDRGRAYEQYF TGTGCCAGCAGCCACCCGGACAGGGGGCGCGCATACGAGCAGTACTTC TRBD1 TRBJ2-7 TRBV7-2 NA
CASSAGTGYNSPLHF TGTGCCAGCAGCGCAGGGACAGGCTATAATTCACCCCTCCACTTT TRBD1 TRBJ1-6 TRBV9 NA
CASRATILTGELFF TGCGCCAGCAGAGCCACGATCCTCACCGGGGAGCTGTTTTTT NA TRBJ2-2 TRBV5-1 NA